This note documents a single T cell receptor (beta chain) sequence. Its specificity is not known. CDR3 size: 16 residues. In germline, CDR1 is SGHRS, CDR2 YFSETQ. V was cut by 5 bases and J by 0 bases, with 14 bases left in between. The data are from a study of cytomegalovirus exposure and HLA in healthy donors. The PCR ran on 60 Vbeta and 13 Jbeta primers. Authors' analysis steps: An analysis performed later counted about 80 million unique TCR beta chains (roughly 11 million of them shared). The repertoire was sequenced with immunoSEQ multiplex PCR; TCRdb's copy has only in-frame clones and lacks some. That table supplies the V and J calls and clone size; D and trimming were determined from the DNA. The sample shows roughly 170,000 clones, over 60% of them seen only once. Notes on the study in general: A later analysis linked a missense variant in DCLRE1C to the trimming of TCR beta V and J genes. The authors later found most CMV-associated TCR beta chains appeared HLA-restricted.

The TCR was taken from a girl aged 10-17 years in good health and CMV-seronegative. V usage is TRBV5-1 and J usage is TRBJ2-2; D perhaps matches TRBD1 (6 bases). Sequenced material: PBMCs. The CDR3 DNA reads TGCGCCAGCAGGGACTTAGGGGGTTCGAACACCGGGGAGCTGTTTTTT. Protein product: CASRDLGGSNTGELFF.